This T cell receptor beta chain was sequenced in a study of blood T cells in healthy people across ages (dated by TCRdb to between 2014 and 2017). At the level of the whole study: In model experiments, template switching captured roughly one uniquely barcoded TCR beta cDNA molecule for every two T cells. To track age-related changes in TCR beta repertoire diversity, the study relied on deep sequencing normalized with unique cDNA molecular identifiers. To avoid experimental bias, donors of different ages were distributed randomly across sequencing lanes. The donors were divided into four age groups: young (average about 15 years), middle-aged (about 40), aged (about 62) and long-lived (about 79). Using the same blood draw, the study looked at two additional independent replicas of 1 million unique cDNA reads for two donors, one aged 18 to 29 and the other aged 80 or older. Summary of the overall study and its limitations: Estimates of total diversity from one million sequenced T cells were regarded as lower bounds and underestimates. Since profiling was done on bulk unsorted PBMCs, naive and antigen-experienced compartments could not be conclusively compared. Donor CMV infection status was unknown, potentially confounding age-related changes in expanded clonotypes. Observed TCR beta diversity correlated strongly with the percentage of naive T cells measured by flow cytometry. As age increased, observed TCR beta diversity per million T cells dropped in a roughly linear way, and a significant reduction was already evident by age 40. Compared with the aged group, the long-lived group had more naive CD4+ T cells, fewer expanded clones and increased TCR diversity, suggesting age selection.

About this clonotype: There is no known antigen for this receptor. One end of the junction does not line up with germline, which may come from a read error.

Including cysteine and phenylalanine, the CDR3 has 12 amino acids. Only CDR3 DNA is held: 36 bases, read in frame from base 1. The library came from 5' RACE. Data came from an Illumina HiSeq 2500. A second PCR of about 6 to 12 cycles was run with a J-beta primer mix and a sample-barcoded 5' primer. A template-switch 5' adaptor carrying 12 random nucleotides introduced a unique molecular identifier onto each TCR beta cDNA molecule. Each sample yielded at least 2.5 million CDR3-containing paired-end reads. First-strand cDNA synthesis was performed from all RNA using the Mint cDNA synthesis kit, with priming by a TRBC-specific oligonucleotide. Following uracil-DNA glycosylase treatment, all cDNA underwent a first 18-cycle PCR with the universal primers M1SS and BC2_uni_R. The study's processing was this. For normalization, 1 million high-quality reads were randomly selected from each sample, with every read carrying a distinct molecular identifier. Reads sharing molecular identifiers were discarded rather than binned into consensus sequences. MiTCR, with a Q25 quality threshold and the strictest error-elimination algorithm, was used for CDR3 identification, clonotype clustering and error correction. A nonparametric unseen species model with Euler transformation was used to estimate a lower bound on total TCR beta diversity. Through fastp at Q25 and MiXCR, TCRdb rebuilt clones from the public reads, retaining in-frame beta chains. Rows are unified per CDR3 protein, each entry keeping the most common DNA and genes. TCRdb's processing, not the study's, gives the V and J calls here. The sample includes roughly 830,000 distinct CDR3 sequences, with around 68% observed a single time. The ten largest account for 28% of the sample.

The 40 or so donors, aged 6 to 90 years, were systemically healthy Caucasian individuals from Russia. Each donor gave approximately 9.4 milliliters of peripheral blood, drawn into EDTA-treated Vacutainer tubes. Ficoll-Paque density-gradient centrifugation was used to isolate PBMCs, with at least 6.5 million obtained per sample. Total RNA, at least 5 micrograms per sample, was extracted from PBMCs with Trizol reagent. For every donor, flow cytometry on a PBMC aliquot measured the percentage of naive CD45RAhigh/CD27high T cells. Sequenced material: blood. This receptor chain uses TRBV12-3 or TRBV12-4 and TRBJ2-7; 8 nucleotides in the junction match TRBD2. The TCR comes from a man aged 25-40 years in good health. The CDR3 is CTSSPGGNEQYF. The sequenced DNA: TGTACCAGCAGTCCGGGGGGGAACGAGCAGTACTTC.